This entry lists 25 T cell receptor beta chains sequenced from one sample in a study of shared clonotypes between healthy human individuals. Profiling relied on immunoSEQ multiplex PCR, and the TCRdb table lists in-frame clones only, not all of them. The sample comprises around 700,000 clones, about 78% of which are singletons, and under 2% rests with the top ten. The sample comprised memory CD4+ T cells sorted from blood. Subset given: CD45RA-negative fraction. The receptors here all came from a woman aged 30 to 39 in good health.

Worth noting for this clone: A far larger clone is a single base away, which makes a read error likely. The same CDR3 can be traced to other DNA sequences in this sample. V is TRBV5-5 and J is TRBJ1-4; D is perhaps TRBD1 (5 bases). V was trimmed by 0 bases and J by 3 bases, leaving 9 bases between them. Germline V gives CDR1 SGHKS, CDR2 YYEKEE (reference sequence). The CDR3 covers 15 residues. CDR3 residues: CASSLDPGPNEKLFF. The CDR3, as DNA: TGTGCCAGCAGCTTGGATCCGGGACCTAATGAAAAACTGTTTTTT.

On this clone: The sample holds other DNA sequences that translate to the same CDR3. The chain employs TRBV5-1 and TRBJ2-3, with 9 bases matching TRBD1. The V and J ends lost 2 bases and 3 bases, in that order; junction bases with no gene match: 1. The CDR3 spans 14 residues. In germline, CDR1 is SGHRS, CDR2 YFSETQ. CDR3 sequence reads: CASSFGTGTDTQYF. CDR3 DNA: TGCGCCAGCAGCTTCGGGACAGGGACAGATACGCAGTATTTT.

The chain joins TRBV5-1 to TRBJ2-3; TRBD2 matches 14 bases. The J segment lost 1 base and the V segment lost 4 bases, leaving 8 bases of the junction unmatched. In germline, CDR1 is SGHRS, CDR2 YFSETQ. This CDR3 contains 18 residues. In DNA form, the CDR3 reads TGCGCCAGCAGCCTGGGACTAGCGGGAGTCTTCGGCACAGATACGCAGTATTTT. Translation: CASSLGLAGVFGTDTQYF.

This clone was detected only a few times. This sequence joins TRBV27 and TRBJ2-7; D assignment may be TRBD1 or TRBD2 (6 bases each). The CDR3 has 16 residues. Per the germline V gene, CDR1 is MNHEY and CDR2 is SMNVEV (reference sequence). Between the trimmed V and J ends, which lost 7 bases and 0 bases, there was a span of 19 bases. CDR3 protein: CASTPRGKGGSYEQYF. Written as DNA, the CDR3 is TGTGCCAGCACGCCTCGGGGGAAAGGGGGCTCCTACGAGCAGTACTTC.

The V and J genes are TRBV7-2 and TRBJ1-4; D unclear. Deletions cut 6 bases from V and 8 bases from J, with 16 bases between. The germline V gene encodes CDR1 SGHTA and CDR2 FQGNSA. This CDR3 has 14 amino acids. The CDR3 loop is CASSLDGPREKLFF. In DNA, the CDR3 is TGTGCCAGCAGTTTGGACGGACCGAGGGAAAAACTGTTTTTT.

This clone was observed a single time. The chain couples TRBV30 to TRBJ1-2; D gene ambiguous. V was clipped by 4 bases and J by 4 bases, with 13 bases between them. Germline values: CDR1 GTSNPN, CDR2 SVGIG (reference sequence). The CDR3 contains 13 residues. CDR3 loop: CAWTYATGYGYTF. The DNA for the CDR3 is TGTGCCTGGACTTACGCAACTGGCTATGGCTACACCTTC.

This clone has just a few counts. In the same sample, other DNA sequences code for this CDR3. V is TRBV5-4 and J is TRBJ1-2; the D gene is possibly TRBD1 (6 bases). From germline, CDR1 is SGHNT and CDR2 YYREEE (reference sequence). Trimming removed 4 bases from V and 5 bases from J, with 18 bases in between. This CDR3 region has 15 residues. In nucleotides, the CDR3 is TGTGCCAGCAGCCAGCCCGGACAGCGAAATTATGGCTACACCTTC. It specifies CASSQPGQRNYGYTF.

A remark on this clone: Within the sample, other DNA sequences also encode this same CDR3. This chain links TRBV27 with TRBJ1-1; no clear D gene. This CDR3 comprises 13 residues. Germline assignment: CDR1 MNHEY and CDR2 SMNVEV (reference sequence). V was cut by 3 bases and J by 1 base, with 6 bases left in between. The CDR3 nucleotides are TGTGCCAGCAGTTTGACGGGGAACACTGAAGCTTTCTTT. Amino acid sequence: CASSLTGNTEAFF.

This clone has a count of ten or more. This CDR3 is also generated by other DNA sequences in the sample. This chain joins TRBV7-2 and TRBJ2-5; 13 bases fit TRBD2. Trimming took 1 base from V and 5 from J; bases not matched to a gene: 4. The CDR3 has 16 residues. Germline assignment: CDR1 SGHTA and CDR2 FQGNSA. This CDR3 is CASSLGGLAGVETQYF. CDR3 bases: TGTGCCAGCAGCTTAGGAGGACTAGCGGGAGTGGAGACCCAGTACTTC. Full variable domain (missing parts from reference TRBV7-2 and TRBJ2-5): GAGVSQSPSNKVTEKGKDVELRCDPISGHTALYWYRQSLGQGLEFLIYFQGNSAPDKSGLPSDRFSAERTGGSVSTLTIQRTQQEDSAVYLCASSLGGLAGVETQYFGPGTRLLVL.

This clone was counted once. This chain's CDR3 is CASSEFLAGGRPSTDTQYF. Written as DNA, the CDR3 is TGTGCCAGCAGTGAATTCCTAGCGGGAGGGCGACCGAGCACAGATACGCAGTATTTT. The V and J genes are TRBV2 and TRBJ2-3, with TRBD2 matching over 12 bases. Germline V gives CDR1 SNHLY, CDR2 FYNNEI. The V and J ends lost 2 bases and 0 bases, in that order; junction bases with no gene match: 9. The CDR3 loop spans 19 amino acids. Full variable domain (remainder filled in from reference TRBV2 and TRBJ2-3): EPEVTQTPSHQVTQMGQEVILRCVPISNHLYFYWYRQILGQKVEFLVSFYNNEISEKSEIFDDQFSVERPDGSNFTLKIRSTKLEDSAMYFCASSEFLAGGRPSTDTQYFGPGTRLTVL.

The CDR3 region has the DNA TGTGCCAGCAGCCAATTTGAGGCCCCGGGCGAGCAGTACTTC. Translated, it gives CASSQFEAPGEQYF. The chain couples TRBV16 to TRBJ2-7; no clear D. CDR3 size: 14 residues. V lost 1 base, J lost 6 bases, and 13 bases lay in between. CDR1 is KGHSY, CDR2 FQNENV, per germline.

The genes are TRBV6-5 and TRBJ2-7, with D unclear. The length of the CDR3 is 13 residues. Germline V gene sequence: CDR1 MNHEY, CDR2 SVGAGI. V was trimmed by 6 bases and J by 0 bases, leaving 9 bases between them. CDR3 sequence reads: CASRRTYSYEQYF. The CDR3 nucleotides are TGTGCCAGCAGACGCACCTACTCCTACGAGCAGTACTTC.

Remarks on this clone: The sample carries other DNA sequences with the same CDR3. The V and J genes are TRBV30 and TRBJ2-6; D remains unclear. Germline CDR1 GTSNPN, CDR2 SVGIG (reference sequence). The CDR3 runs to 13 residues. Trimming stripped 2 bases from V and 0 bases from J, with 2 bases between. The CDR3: CAWSSSGANVLTF. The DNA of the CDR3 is TGTGCCTGGAGTAGCTCTGGGGCCAACGTCCTGACTTTC.

Written as DNA, the CDR3 is TGTGCCACCCACGCCGGACTTAATGAAAAACTGTTTTTT. This translates into CATHAGLNEKLFF. The rearrangement uses TRBV28 and TRBJ1-4, with D unclear. With 10 bases removed from V and 4 bases from J, the gap between germline ends came to 13 bases. The germline V gene has CDR1 MDHEN and CDR2 SYDVKM. This CDR3 has 13 residues.

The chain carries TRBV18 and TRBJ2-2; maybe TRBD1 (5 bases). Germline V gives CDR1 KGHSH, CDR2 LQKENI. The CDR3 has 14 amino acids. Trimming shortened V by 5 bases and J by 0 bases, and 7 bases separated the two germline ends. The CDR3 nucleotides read TGTGCCAGCTCAACAGGCACGAACACCGGGGAGCTGTTTTTT. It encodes CASSTGTNTGELFF.

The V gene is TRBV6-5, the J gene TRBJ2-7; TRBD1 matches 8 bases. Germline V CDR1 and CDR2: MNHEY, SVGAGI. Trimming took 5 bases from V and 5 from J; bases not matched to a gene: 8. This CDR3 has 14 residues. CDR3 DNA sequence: TGTGCCAGCAGTAAGGAGGCAGGGGGCCACGAGCAGTACTTC. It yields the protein CASSKEAGGHEQYF.

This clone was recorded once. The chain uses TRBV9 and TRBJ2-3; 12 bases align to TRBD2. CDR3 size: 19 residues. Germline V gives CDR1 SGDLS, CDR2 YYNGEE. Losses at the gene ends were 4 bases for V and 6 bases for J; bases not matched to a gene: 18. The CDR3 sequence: CASSTQPLAGGPTGDTQYF. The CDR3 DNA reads TGTGCCAGCAGCACCCAACCTCTAGCGGGAGGGCCCACGGGGGATACGCAGTATTTT.

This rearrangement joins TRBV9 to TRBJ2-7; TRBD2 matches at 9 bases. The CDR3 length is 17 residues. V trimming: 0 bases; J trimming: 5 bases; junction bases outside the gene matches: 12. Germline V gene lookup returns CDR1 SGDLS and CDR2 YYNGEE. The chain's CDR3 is CASSVGPAGGQQDEQYF. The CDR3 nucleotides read TGTGCCAGCAGCGTAGGCCCGGCGGGAGGGCAACAGGACGAGCAGTACTTC.

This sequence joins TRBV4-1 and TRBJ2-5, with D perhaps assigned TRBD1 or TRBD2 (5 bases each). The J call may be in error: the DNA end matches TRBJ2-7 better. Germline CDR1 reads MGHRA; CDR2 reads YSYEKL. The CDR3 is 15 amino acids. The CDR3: CASSQDRGKSYEQYF. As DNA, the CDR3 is TGCGCCAGCAGCCAAGATCGGGGCAAGTCCTACGAGCAGTACTTC.

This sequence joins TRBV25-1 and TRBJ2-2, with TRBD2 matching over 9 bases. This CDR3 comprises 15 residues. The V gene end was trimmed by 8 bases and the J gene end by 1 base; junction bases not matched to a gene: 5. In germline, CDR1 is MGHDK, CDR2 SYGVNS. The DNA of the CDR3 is TGTGCCAGCTCCCCGACTAGCGGGAACACCGGGGAGCTGTTTTTT. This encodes CASSPTSGNTGELFF.

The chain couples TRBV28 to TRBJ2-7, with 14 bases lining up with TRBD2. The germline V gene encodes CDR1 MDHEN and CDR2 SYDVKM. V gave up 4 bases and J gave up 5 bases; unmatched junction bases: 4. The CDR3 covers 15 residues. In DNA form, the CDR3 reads TGTGCCAGCAGTTCGGGGACTAGCGGGAGCCACGAGCAGTACTTC. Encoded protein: CASSSGTSGSHEQYF.

Here the CDR3 reads CAISESPGRSTGELFF. In nucleotides, the CDR3 is TGTGCCATCAGTGAGTCACCGGGGAGGTCCACCGGGGAGCTGTTTTTT. The chain has TRBV10-3 and TRBJ2-2; TRBD2 is a possible D gene (6 bases). Germline lookup yields CDR1 ENHRY and CDR2 SYGVKD. The CDR3 consists of 16 residues. Trimming stripped 0 bases from V and 4 bases from J, with 12 bases between.

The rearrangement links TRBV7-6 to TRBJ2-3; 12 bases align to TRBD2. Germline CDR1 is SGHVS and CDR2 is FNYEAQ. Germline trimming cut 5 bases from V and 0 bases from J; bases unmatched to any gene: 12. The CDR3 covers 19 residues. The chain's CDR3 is CASSQAGWTSGTSTDTQYF. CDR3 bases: TGTGCCAGCAGCCAAGCAGGTTGGACTAGCGGGACCAGCACAGATACGCAGTATTTT. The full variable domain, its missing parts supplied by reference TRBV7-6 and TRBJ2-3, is GAGVSQSPRYKVTKRGQDVALRCDPISGHVSLYWYRQALGQGPEFLTYFNYEAQQDKSGLPNDRFSAERPEGSISTLTIQRTEQRDSAMYRCASSQAGWTSGTSTDTQYFGPGTRLTVL.

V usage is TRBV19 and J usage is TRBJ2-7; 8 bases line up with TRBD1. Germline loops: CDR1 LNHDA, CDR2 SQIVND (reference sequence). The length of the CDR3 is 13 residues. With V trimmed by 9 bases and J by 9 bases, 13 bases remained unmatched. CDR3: CASSGQGWAGQYF. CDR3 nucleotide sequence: TGTGCCAGCTCCGGACAGGGATGGGCTGGGCAGTACTTC.

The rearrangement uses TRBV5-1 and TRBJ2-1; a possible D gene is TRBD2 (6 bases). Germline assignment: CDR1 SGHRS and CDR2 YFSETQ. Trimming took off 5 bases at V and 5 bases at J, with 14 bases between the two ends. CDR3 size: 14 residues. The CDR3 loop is CASRLQQRDNEQFF. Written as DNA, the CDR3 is TGCGCCAGCAGGTTACAACAGCGGGACAATGAGCAGTTCTTC.